This T cell receptor (beta chain) comes out of a study of CD8+ T cells in alopecia areata. On the study more broadly: For the treated group, dosing was oral tofacitinib at 5 to 10 mg twice daily.

Noted treatment: oral pan-JAK inhibitor, 5-10 mg twice daily. RNA, once extracted, was reverse transcribed into cDNA for use as the sequencing template. TCRdb's table, derived via immunoSEQ multiplex PCR, lists solely in-frame clones and lacks some. The table includes 170,000 or so clones, around 58% detected once. This clone was picked up a small number of times. The antigen is undetermined. Overall study results and limits: A single nonresponder leaves the baseline CD8+ expansion link to response uncertain.

The clonotype comes from a human donor with alopecia areata. The sequenced sample was CD8+ T cells sorted from blood, obtained at week 24, from a patient treated with tofacitinib.

Written as DNA, the CDR3 is TGTGCCTGGAGCCGGGGCCCCGAGACCCAGTACTTC. It specifies CAWSRGPETQYF. This chain uses TRBV30 with TRBJ2-5; D is possibly TRBD1 or TRBD2 (5 bases each). The V end lost 3 bases, the J end lost 5 bases, and 10 bases lay between the germline ends. CDR3 size: 12 residues. Germline V gives CDR1 GTSNPN, CDR2 SVGIG (reference sequence). The full variable domain, completed using reference TRBV30 and TRBJ2-5, is SQTIHQWPATLVQPVGSPLSLECTVEGTSNPNLYWYRQAAGRGLQLLFYSVGIGQISSEVPQNLSASRPQDRQFILSSKKLLLSDSGFYLCAWSRGPETQYFGPGTRLLVL.